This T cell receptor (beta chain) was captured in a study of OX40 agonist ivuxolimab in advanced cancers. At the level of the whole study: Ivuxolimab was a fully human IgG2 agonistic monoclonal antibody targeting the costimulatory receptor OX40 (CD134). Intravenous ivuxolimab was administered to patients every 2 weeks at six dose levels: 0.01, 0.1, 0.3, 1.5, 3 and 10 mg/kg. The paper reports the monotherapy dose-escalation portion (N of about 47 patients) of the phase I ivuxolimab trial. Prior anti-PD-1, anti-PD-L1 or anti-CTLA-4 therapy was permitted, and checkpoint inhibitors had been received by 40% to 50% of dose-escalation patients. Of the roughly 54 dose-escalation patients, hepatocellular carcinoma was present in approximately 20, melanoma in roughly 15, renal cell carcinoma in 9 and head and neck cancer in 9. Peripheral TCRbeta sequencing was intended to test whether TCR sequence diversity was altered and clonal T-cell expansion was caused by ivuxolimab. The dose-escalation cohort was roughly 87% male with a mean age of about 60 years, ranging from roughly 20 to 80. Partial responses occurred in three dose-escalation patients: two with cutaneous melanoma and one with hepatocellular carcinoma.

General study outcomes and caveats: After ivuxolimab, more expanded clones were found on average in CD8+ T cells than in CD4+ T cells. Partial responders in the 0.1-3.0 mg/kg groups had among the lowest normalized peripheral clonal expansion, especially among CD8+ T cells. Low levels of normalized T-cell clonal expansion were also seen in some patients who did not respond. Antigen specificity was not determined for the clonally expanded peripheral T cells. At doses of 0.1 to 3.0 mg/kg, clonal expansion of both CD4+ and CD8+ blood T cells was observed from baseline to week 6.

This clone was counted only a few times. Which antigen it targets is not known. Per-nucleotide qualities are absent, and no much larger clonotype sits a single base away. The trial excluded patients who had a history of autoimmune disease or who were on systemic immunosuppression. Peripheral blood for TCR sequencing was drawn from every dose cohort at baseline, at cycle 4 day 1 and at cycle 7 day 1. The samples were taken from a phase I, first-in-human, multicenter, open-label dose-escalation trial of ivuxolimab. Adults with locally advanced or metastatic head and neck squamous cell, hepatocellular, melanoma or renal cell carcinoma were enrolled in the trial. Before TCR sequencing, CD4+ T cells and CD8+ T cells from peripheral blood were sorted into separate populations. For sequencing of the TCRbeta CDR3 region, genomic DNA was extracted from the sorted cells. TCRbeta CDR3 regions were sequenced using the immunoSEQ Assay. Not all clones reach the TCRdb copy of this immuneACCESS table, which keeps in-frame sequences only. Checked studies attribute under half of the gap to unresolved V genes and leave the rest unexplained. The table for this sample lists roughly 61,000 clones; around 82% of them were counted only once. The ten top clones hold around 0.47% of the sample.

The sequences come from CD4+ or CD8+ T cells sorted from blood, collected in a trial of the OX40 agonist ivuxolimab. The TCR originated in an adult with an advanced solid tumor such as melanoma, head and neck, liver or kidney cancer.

The CDR3 is CASSPTPGTGELFF. The base sequence is TGTGCCAGCAGTCCCACTCCGGGGACCGGGGAGCTGTTTTTT. Rearrangement joined TRBV6-4 to TRBJ2-2; TRBD2 is perhaps the D gene, given 5 matching bases. V is reduced by 5 bases and J by 5 bases, leaving a spacing of 12 bases between them. CDR1 and CDR2 are read off the germline V gene as MRHNA and SNTAGT. Measured from the cysteine to the phenylalanine, the CDR3 is 14 residues long. The read is trimmed to its CDR3 DNA, 42 bases read in frame from base 1.